Reported below is one TCR beta chain. Primers included in the PCR were 60 Vbeta and 13 Jbeta primers. Generated by immunoSEQ multiplex PCR, the TCRdb table keeps only in-frame clones and is missing some. The sample includes around 150,000 clones, 65% to 75% seen only once; the top ten take approximately 4.2%. This sample was taken from a study of cytomegalovirus exposure and HLA in healthy donors. The source is a man in his 60s in good health and CMV-seronegative. The source material was PBMCs.

The CDR3 bases are TGTGCCAGCAGGGGGGACAGGCCCTACGAGCAGTACTTC. Amino acids: CASRGDRPYEQYF. The rearrangement joins TRBV2 to TRBJ2-7; 8 nucleotides agree with TRBD1. After removal of 6 bases from V and 2 bases from J, the junction contained 3 bases not matched to a gene. In germline, CDR1 is SNHLY, CDR2 FYNNEI. The CDR3 is 13 residues long. The whole variable domain, remainder taken from reference TRBV2 and TRBJ2-7, is EPEVTQTPSHQVTQMGQEVILRCVPISNHLYFYWYRQILGQKVEFLVSFYNNEISEKSEIFDDQFSVERPDGSNFTLKIRSTKLEDSAMYFCASRGDRPYEQYFGPGTRLTVT.